Each of the 5 T cell receptor beta chains below was sequenced from the same sample in a study of blood T cells in healthy people across ages. PCR was performed a second time for about 7 to 11 cycles using a sample-barcoded 5' primer and a J-beta primer mix. From the 5' RACE reads, TCRdb called clonotypes with MiXCR, one entry per CDR3 protein. The repertoire holds 2 million or so distinct CDR3 sequences, with around half as singletons. The sample was blood. Source of these receptors: a middle-aged woman in good health.

V gene TRBV20-1 combines with J gene TRBJ1-2; unclear D gene. The CDR3 runs 14 residues. Between the trimmed V and J ends, which lost 0 bases and 4 bases, there was a span of 12 bases. Germline CDR1 DFQATT, CDR2 SNEGSKA (reference sequence). As DNA, the CDR3 is TGCAGTGCTAGAGATCTTAGGGTTAGCTATGGCTACACCTTC. This gives the protein CSARDLRVSYGYTF.

The V call is TRBV10-2, the J call TRBJ1-6; no clear D. V lost 1 base and J lost 9, with 4 bases in between. Looked up from germline, CDR1 is WSHSY and CDR2 is SAAADI. The CDR3 runs to 12 residues. CDR3 in amino acids: CASSEFGSPLHF. In nucleotides, the CDR3 is TGCGCCAGCAGTGAGTTCGGTTCACCCCTCCACTTT.

The genes are TRBV28 and TRBJ1-1; perhaps TRBD1 as D (6 bases). The germline V gene encodes CDR1 MDHEN and CDR2 SYDVKM. Trimming stripped 4 bases from V and 4 bases from J, with 16 bases between. The CDR3 is 15 amino acids. The DNA of the CDR3 is TGTGCCAGCAGTTCCAGGGGACGTGTGACCACTGAAGCTTTCTTT. This codes for CASSSRGRVTTEAFF.

The chain uses TRBV6-6 and TRBJ1-5, with D possibly matching TRBD1 (5 bases). In germline, CDR1 is MNHNY, CDR2 SVGAGI (reference sequence). The CDR3 loop spans 15 amino acids. V lost 0 bases and J lost 6, with 12 bases in between. CDR3 in DNA: TGTGCCAGCAGTTACTCTGTGGGACCCGGTCAGCCCCAGCATTTT. Encoded protein: CASSYSVGPGQPQHF.

The chain recombines TRBV10-3 with TRBJ1-4, with 7 nucleotides matching TRBD1. CDR3 size: 14 residues. Germline V CDR1 and CDR2: ENHRY, SYGVKD. J was trimmed by 3 bases and V by 4 bases; bases with no gene match: 2. CDR3 sequence (DNA): TGTGCCATCAGTGCCGGGACAGCTAATGAAAAACTGTTTTTT. It encodes CAISAGTANEKLFF.